The subject of this entry is one T cell receptor (beta chain). Libraries were prepared by immunoSEQ multiplex PCR; TCRdb keeps only in-frame clonotypes and omits some of them. The data contain fewer than 200,000 clones, around 90% of them singletons. Germline lookup yields CDR1 LGHDT and CDR2 YNNKEL (reference sequence). V was pared by 0 bases and J by 1 base, with 16 bases of the junction left unmatched. The CDR3 is made up of 20 amino acids. These data originate in a study of control samples from healthy donors and cancer patients. This chain connects TRBV3-1 (or the pseudogene TRBV3-2) to TRBJ2-7; the match to TRBD2 covers 9 bases. The material sequenced was blood. The sequence was obtained from a woman aged 50 to 65 in good health. The CDR3 protein is CASSQDQSWASGAISYEQYF. DNA of the CDR3: TGTGCCAGCAGCCAAGATCAGTCGTGGGCTAGCGGGGCCATTTCCTACGAGCAGTACTTC.